Shown below are 18 T cell receptor beta chains from a single sample sequenced in a study of brain T cells in children with intractable seizures. TCRdb's table, derived via immunoSEQ multiplex PCR, lists solely in-frame clones and lacks some. The sample has under 400,000 clones; roughly 93% are singletons. Specified time point: blood from clinic visit 5 months post-surgery; TSC patient then seizure free. The sample here was peripheral blood, taken approximately 5 months after surgery. Receptors originate from a boy under two years old with tuberous sclerosis and intractable seizures.

The V and J genes are TRBV30 and TRBJ2-7; D not resolved. CDR1 and CDR2 from the germline V gene are GTSNPN and SVGIG (reference sequence). Between the trimmed V and J ends, which lost 3 bases and 4 bases, there was a span of 19 bases. This CDR3 has 15 residues. Written as DNA, the CDR3 is TGTGCCTGGAGCCTCCAGGCGGAAGGCCGTTACGAGCAGTACTTC. It codes for CAWSLQAEGRYEQYF.

The chain carries TRBV5-4 and TRBJ2-7, with 8 bases aligning to TRBD2. Germline loops: CDR1 SGHNT, CDR2 YYREEE (reference sequence). V gave up 0 bases and J gave up 4 bases; unmatched junction bases: 12. This CDR3 comprises 17 residues. CDR3 residues: CASSLADIAGTLYEQYF. Written as DNA, the CDR3 is TGTGCCAGCAGCTTGGCCGACATAGCGGGGACCCTTTACGAGCAGTACTTC.

This clone was seen once. The CDR3 region is CAWRNRKNTEAFF. The CDR3 DNA reads as TGTGCCTGGAGGAACAGGAAGAACACTGAAGCTTTCTTT. This chain links TRBV30 with TRBJ1-1; possibly TRBD1 for D (5 bases). Deletions cut 3 bases from V and 1 base from J, with 9 bases between. The germline V gene encodes CDR1 GTSNPN and CDR2 SVGIG (reference sequence). This CDR3 is 13 amino acids long.

The chain joins TRBV28 to TRBJ1-1, with a tentative D call TRBD1 (6 bases). Trimming pared 0 bases from V and 10 bases from J, leaving 12 bases between. CDR1 and CDR2 (germline): MDHEN, SYDVKM. The CDR3 length is 13 residues. The CDR3 DNA sequence: TGTGCCAGCAGTTTATGGGAAGGGGGGGGAGCTTTCTTT. Protein sequence: CASSLWEGGGAFF.

The V and J genes are TRBV10-1 and TRBJ1-5; D not certain. CDR1 and CDR2 from the germline V gene are WNHNN and SYGVQD (reference sequence). This CDR3 region has 19 residues. V lost 0 bases, J lost 3 bases, and 21 bases lay in between. The CDR3 bases are TGCGCCAGCAGTGAGTCGAATTCTGTGGAGACCCGCCCCAATCAGCCCCAGCATTTT. It is translated as CASSESNSVETRPNQPQHF.

The rearrangement joins TRBV7-9 to TRBJ2-3, with a tentative D call TRBD1 (6 bases). The V end was cut by 0 bases, the J end by 2 bases, with 15 bases between. This CDR3 has 17 amino acids. Germline V gene data show CDR1 as SEHNR and CDR2 as FQNEAQ (reference sequence). CDR3 DNA: TGTGCCAGCAGCTTAGCCTTAACAGGGTATGTCACAGATACGCAGTATTTT. Protein: CASSLALTGYVTDTQYF. The whole variable domain, remainder taken from reference TRBV7-9 and TRBJ2-3, is DTGVSQNPRHKITKRGQNVTFRCDPISEHNRLYWYRQTLGQGPEFLTYFQNEAQLEKSRLLSDRFSAERPKGSFSTLEIQRTEQGDSAMYLCASSLALTGYVTDTQYFGPGTRLTVL.

V and J are TRBV30 and TRBJ1-3; D is perhaps TRBD1 (6 bases). This CDR3 contains 14 residues. V lost 0 bases to trimming and J lost 8 bases, with 14 bases between them. The V gene's germline CDR1 is GTSNPN and CDR2 SVGIG (reference sequence). The CDR3 DNA sequence: TGTGCCTGGAGTGTACGGGCAGGGGAAGACACCATATATTTT. Amino acid sequence: CAWSVRAGEDTIYF. The variable domain in full, with the rest retrieved from reference TRBV30 and TRBJ1-3, is SQTIHQWPATLVQPVGSPLSLECTVEGTSNPNLYWYRQAAGRGLQLLFYSVGIGQISSEVPQNLSASRPQDRQFILSSKKLLLSDSGFYLCAWSVRAGEDTIYFGEGSWLTVV.

The chain recombines TRBV5-6 with TRBJ2-3; TRBD2 matches 8 bases. Germline trimming cut 4 bases from V and 4 bases from J; bases unmatched to any gene: 14. Looked up from germline, CDR1 is SGHDT and CDR2 is YYEEEE. The CDR3 sequence is 17 residues long. The CDR3 coding sequence is TGTGCCAGCAGCCCGACTTGGTCCTCGGGAGGGCCAGATACGCAGTATTTT. Protein: CASSPTWSSGGPDTQYF.

The chain employs TRBV27 and TRBJ2-7; 11 nucleotides match TRBD2. V was pared by 5 bases and J by 3 bases, with 12 bases of the junction left unmatched. Germline loops: CDR1 MNHEY, CDR2 SMNVEV (reference sequence). The CDR3 loop spans 17 amino acids. CDR3: CASSTALTSGSFYEQYF. The CDR3 DNA sequence: TGTGCCAGCAGTACCGCCCTTACTAGCGGGAGTTTCTACGAGCAGTACTTC.

The genes are TRBV5-6 and TRBJ1-3; D is possibly TRBD1 (5 bases). CDR3 length: 15 amino acids. Trimming removed 0 bases from V and 3 bases from J, with 10 bases in between. Germline values: CDR1 SGHDT, CDR2 YYEEEE. The CDR3 loop reads CASSLAGKDGNTIYF. The CDR3 DNA is TGTGCCAGCAGCTTGGCAGGGAAGGATGGAAACACCATATATTTT.

V usage is TRBV24-1 and J usage is TRBJ1-1; possible D gene TRBD1, 5 bases. This CDR3 region has 13 residues. Germline loops: CDR1 KGHDR, CDR2 SFDVKD. V lost 8 bases to trimming and J lost 5 bases, with 14 bases between them. CDR3 amino acids: CATKMRGGTEAFF. As DNA, the CDR3 is TGTGCCACCAAAATGCGGGGGGGGACTGAAGCTTTCTTT.

This chain joins TRBV7-8 and TRBJ2-7, with 10 bases fitting TRBD1. The junction had 2 bases not matched to a gene; V was cut back by 1 base and J by 2 bases. The CDR3 length is 15 residues. The germline V gene encodes CDR1 SGHVS and CDR2 FQNEAQ. For the CDR3, the DNA is TGTGCCAGCAGCTTAGGTGGACAGGGGGCCTACGAGCAGTACTTC. This gives the protein CASSLGGQGAYEQYF.

The V call is TRBV2, the J call TRBJ1-5, with 10 bases that match TRBD1. Germline loops: CDR1 SNHLY, CDR2 FYNNEI. The ends lost 4 bases at V and 5 bases at J; junction bases unmatched: 8. The CDR3 consists of 16 residues. The CDR3 protein is CASSVDRGMKDQPQHF. DNA for the CDR3: TGTGCCAGCAGTGTGGACAGGGGGATGAAGGATCAGCCCCAGCATTTT.

The chain links TRBV11-3 to TRBJ1-2, with TRBD1 identical over 7 bases. This CDR3 is built from 13 residues. Per the germline V gene, CDR1 is SGHNT and CDR2 is YENEEA. V lost 3 bases, J lost 6 bases, and 4 bases stayed unmatched. The CDR3: CASSFSGGNGYTF. DNA of the CDR3: TGTGCCAGCAGCTTTTCAGGGGGTAATGGCTACACCTTC.

This sequence joins TRBV7-8 and TRBJ2-2; TRBD2 matches at 8 bases. This CDR3 has 17 residues. Germline V gene lookup returns CDR1 SGHVS and CDR2 FQNEAQ. V lost 5 bases and J lost 1; bases outside the gene matches: 9. The CDR3, as DNA: TGTGCCAGCAGCCAGCCTTACAGCGGGGGGAACACCGGGGAGCTGTTTTTT. Translating gives CASSQPYSGGNTGELFF.

The genes are TRBV9 and TRBJ2-3; D is possibly TRBD2 (6 bases). CDR1 SGDLS and CDR2 YYNGEE come from the germline V gene. The CDR3 consists of 16 residues. V lost 5 bases and J 6 bases, leaving 22 bases between the germline ends. The CDR3 bases are TGTGCCAGCAGTCGGCTCGGGGCACCGGGGAGGGATACGCAGTATTTT. As protein: CASSRLGAPGRDTQYF.

J is TRBJ2-1 and V is TRBV5-4; D possibly corresponds to TRBD2 (5 bases). V lost 4 bases and J 0 bases, leaving 14 bases between the germline ends. Germline CDR1 reads SGHNT; CDR2 reads YYREEE (reference sequence). CDR3 length equals 16 residues. In DNA, the CDR3 is TGTGCCAGCAGCCCAAGAGGTGGGAGCTCCTACAATGAGCAGTTCTTC. Translation: CASSPRGGSSYNEQFF.

This clone appeared once. V and J are TRBV5-4 and TRBJ1-6; weak D call: TRBD1 (5 bases). Germline assignment: CDR1 SGHNT and CDR2 YYREEE (reference sequence). V was shortened by 4 bases and J by 3 bases, with 11 bases between the two germline ends. The CDR3 is 15 amino acids. The CDR3 loop is CASSTDSFYNSPLHF. The CDR3 nucleotides read TGTGCCAGCAGCACCGACAGTTTCTATAATTCACCCCTCCACTTT.